These T cell receptor beta chains were read from a single sample in a study of shared clonotypes between healthy human individuals. Some clones are missing from TCRdb's copy, which holds only in-frame ones; the method was immunoSEQ multiplex PCR. Found here are 520,000 or so clones, about four fifths of them singletons; the top ten hold approximately 13%. Sequenced input: PBMCs. The receptors were sampled from a woman aged 40 to 50 in good health. Some clones in this sample may be carry-over from other donors' samples. Both conserved end residues are trimmed from each CDR3.

CDR3 length	J gene	V gene	CDR3 protein
12	TRBJ2-7	TRBV28	ASSLGTGAYEQY
12	TRBJ1-5	TRBV19	ASNIQGSNQPQH
14	TRBJ2-7	TRBV7-2	ASSLVGAGGRYEQY
15	TRBJ2-2	TRBV11-3	ASSQSPGLGITGELF
12	TRBJ2-3	TRBV28	ASSTRRDGDTQY
14	TRBJ2-5	TRBV7-9	AIKPGLAETQETQY
11	TRBJ2-7	TRBV10-2	ASSEAGSGEQY
15	TRBJ1-4	TRBV4-1	ASSKDNTGGTNEKLF
14	TRBJ1-1	TRBV30	AWRQGTGERNTEAF
12	TRBJ1-3	TRBV19	ASRNGMSGNTIY
10	TRBJ1-2	TRBV28	ASSSPNYGYT
11	TRBJ2-1	TRBV19	ASRREAGYEQF
12	TRBJ2-3	TRBV6-4	ASSESAGPDTQY
13	TRBJ2-1	TRBV10-1	ASSDGSGTYNEQF
13	TRBJ1-1	TRBV28	ASRPQTGGGTEAF
10	TRBJ2-2	TRBV28	ASSQKTGELF
13	TRBJ2-1	TRBV5-4	ASSPRQISYNEQF
13	TRBJ2-5	TRBV5-1	ASSLTSGYQETQY
10	TRBJ2-3	TRBV11-2	ASGRGTDTQY
15	TRBJ2-7	TRBV4-2	ASSRPSGLAGTYEQY
12	TRBJ2-7	TRBV27	ASSWSSRGEGQY
13	TRBJ2-1	TRBV19	ASNPTGASYNEQF
13	TRBJ2-5	TRBV6-6	ASSYSRLAGETQY
21	TRBJ2-6	TRBV2	ASAYHRAEGAGPWGLGANVLT
16	TRBJ2-2	TRBV11-2	ASCAQTSDRVWVGELF
14	TRBJ2-3	TRBV28	ASSPQISGNTDTQY
14	TRBJ2-7	TRBV19	ASSPYPSLGSYEQY
12	TRBJ1-3	TRBV28	ASIPRGVGNTIY
10	TRBJ1-2	TRBV9	ASSEPREGYT
13	TRBJ2-3	TRBV1	TSSHHRRGTDTQY
12	TRBJ2-2	TRBV7-2	ASSYTSGTGELF
11	TRBJ1-6	TRBV6-5	ATRRGADSPLH
14	TRBJ2-2	TRBV27	ASSLRGTGGGGELF
13	TRBJ2-1	TRBV11-2	ASMRGYDSYNEQF
13	TRBJ2-5	TRBV7-6	ASSSTGSRGGAQY
13	TRBJ2-1	TRBV5-1	ASSLAGTGENEQF
11	TRBJ2-3	TRBV11-2	ASNSQVTDTQY
16	TRBJ2-6	TRBV7-8	ASSLGTAVGSGANVLT
12	TRBJ2-1	TRBV9	ASSVGLATGEQF
12	TRBJ2-1	TRBV19	ASNGEGIYNEQF
13	TRBJ1-4	TRBV4-2	ASSREGQSNEKLF
12	TRBJ2-1	TRBV7-3	ASSLGPRDNEQF
14	TRBJ2-1	TRBV30	AWWLKKREGLNEQF